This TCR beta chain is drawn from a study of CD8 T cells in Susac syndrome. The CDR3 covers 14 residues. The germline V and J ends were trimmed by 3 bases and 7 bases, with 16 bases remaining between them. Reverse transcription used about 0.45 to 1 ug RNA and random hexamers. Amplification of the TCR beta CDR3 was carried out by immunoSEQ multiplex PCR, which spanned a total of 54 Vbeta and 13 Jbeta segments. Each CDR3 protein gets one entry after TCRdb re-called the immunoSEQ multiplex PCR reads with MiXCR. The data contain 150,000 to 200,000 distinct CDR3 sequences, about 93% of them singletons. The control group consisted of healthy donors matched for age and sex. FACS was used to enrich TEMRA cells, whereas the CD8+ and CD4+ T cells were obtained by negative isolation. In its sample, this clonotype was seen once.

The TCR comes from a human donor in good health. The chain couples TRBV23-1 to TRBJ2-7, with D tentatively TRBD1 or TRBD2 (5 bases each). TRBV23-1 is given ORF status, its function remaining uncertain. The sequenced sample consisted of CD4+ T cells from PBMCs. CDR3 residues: CASSHRTSWREQYF. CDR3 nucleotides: TGCGCCAGCAGTCACAGGACATCCTGGAGGGAGCAGTACTTC.